This T cell receptor (beta chain) was sequenced in a study of T cells in Graves' hyperthyroidism and ophthalmopathy. Study results and limitations: Among thyroid clonotypes expanded above 0.001, most also appeared in blood.

In this sample, this clonotype turned up many times. Its antigen remains unidentified. TCR beta CDR3 regions were amplified from RNA transcripts. When the TCR CDR3 underwent first-round RT-PCR, the HTBI primer set was used. MiXCR, run by TCRdb on the multiplex PCR reads, gives a single entry per CDR3 protein. The table has around 600,000 distinct CDR3 sequences, approximately 15% seen once. The V gene end was trimmed by 8 bases and the J gene end by 4 bases; junction bases not matched to a gene: 8. The CDR3 has 14 residues. The germline V gene encodes CDR1 MDHEN and CDR2 SYDVKM. Sequenced: blood. This chain joins TRBV28 and TRBJ2-3; TRBD2 matches 8 bases. The TCR sequence derives from a woman aged 18-35 years with Graves' ophthalmopathy. CDR3 bases: TGTGCCAGCCAGAGCGGGAGTTTATCAGATACGCAGTATTTT. Encoded protein: CASQSGSLSDTQYF.